The source of this TCR beta chain is a study of T cells after posttransplantation cyclophosphamide. Points from the study as a whole: Donor-recipient repertoire similarity was low at 1-2 months, rising over year one. Recipient CMV seropositivity and CMV reactivation strongly tracked TRB clonality. TRB overlap between skin or GI tissue T cells and blood was limited.

Methotrexate plus calcineurin inhibitor accompanied controls' myeloablative marrow transplants; sampling was 1 year later. Worth noting for this clone: Its antigen is still unknown.

Some clones are missing from TCRdb's copy, which holds only in-frame ones; the method was immunoSEQ multiplex PCR. The sample records 17,000 or so clones, 85% being singletons. Germline V lookup: CDR1 SGHRS, CDR2 YFSETQ. The CDR3 is made up of 12 amino acids. V lost 5 bases, J lost 6 bases, and 1 base stayed unmatched. Source: PBMCs, taken after allogeneic stem cell transplant with calcineurin inhibitor and methotrexate. V and J are TRBV5-1 and TRBJ2-7; 11 positions match TRBD1. This receptor was taken from a female patient in her late teens or twenties who received an allogeneic stem cell transplant from an unrelated donor, was CMV-positive, and had acute and chronic GVHD. T cells may partly derive from the graft donor. The CDR3 loop is CASRGQGVEQYF. Written as DNA, the CDR3 is TGCGCCAGCAGGGGACAGGGGGTCGAGCAGTACTTC.